The source of this TCR beta chain is a study of cytomegalovirus exposure and HLA in healthy donors. Overall study findings and caveats: It was reported that the classifier diagnosed cytomegalovirus status with high specificity and sensitivity in both the original and validation cohorts. In a later analysis, the majority of CMV-associated beta chains seemingly showed HLA restriction. HLA alleles were associated with 15,000 to 20,000 TCR beta sequences in a later analysis at 0.05 false discovery rate.

Primers: 60 Vbeta forward and 13 Jbeta reverse. In the source study's methods: The authors later counted about 80 million unique TCR beta chains, about 11 million of them shared. Profiling relied on immunoSEQ multiplex PCR, and the TCRdb table lists in-frame clones only, not all of them. The V and J calls and clone size are taken from that table; D and trimming were inferred from the DNA. Of roughly 120,000 clones listed, 75% to 85% were seen once; the top ten hold around 2.1%. As regards this clone: Its antigen remains unknown.

This TCR derives from a man aged 50-59 years in good health and CMV-seronegative. Sequences were obtained from PBMCs.

The CDR3 nucleotides read TGTGCCAGCAGCTTAGTACCGGGGGGGACCACAGATACGCAGTATTTT. It yields the protein CASSLVPGGTTDTQYF. V usage is TRBV7-2 and J usage is TRBJ2-3; 8 nucleotides line up with TRBD2. Germline V gives CDR1 SGHTA, CDR2 FQGNSA. J was trimmed by 2 bases and V by 1 base; bases with no gene match: 5. The CDR3 is made up of 16 amino acids.